The TCR beta chain described here comes from a study of Tregs in tolerant kidney transplant recipients. Notes on the study in general: Changing PCR primers prevented nucleotide comparison between some patients' samples. Biological reproducibility was not directly addressed in this study. Donor-specific Treg expansion exceeded global Treg expansion in tolerant patients, suggesting antigen drive.

As concerns this clone: The antigen remains unidentified.

Mixed chimerism was transient after nonmyeloablative marrow transplants from related graft donors. Unstimulated Tregs (CD4+CD25+CD127-) and CD4+CD25- non-Tregs were sorted from PBMCs. Clones were read by immunoSEQ multiplex PCR, and TCRdb kept only the in-frame ones, dropping some. Of about 21,000 clones in the sample, roughly 80% are singletons; the top ten hold about 26%. V shed 3 bases, J shed 4 bases, and the junction held 10 bases outside the gene matches. The CDR3 is 18 residues long. Germline V gene data show CDR1 as SGHTA and CDR2 as FQGTGA. The sequences come from CD8+ T cells from blood (PBMCs), collected 6 months after the transplant. The sequence derives from a human patient who received a combined kidney and bone marrow transplant. The T cells may partly be graft donor cells. J is TRBJ2-3 and V is TRBV7-3; the match to TRBD2 covers 13 bases. In DNA, the CDR3 is TGTGCCAGCAGCTTCCCCCCGGGACTAGCGGGGTCTCCAGATACGCAGTATTTT. It specifies CASSFPPGLAGSPDTQYF.